One sample yielded the 5 T cell receptor beta chains listed below, sequenced in a study of blood T cell repertoires in COVID-19. Using immunoSEQ multiplex PCR, the repertoire was profiled, and TCRdb retains in-frame clones only, with some absent. This sample has some 68,000 clones; about 91% occur once, and the top ten carry 7.3%. The sequenced sample consisted of peripheral blood. The receptors come from a man aged 35 to 55 with COVID-19, enrolled during active disease.

The chain uses TRBV5-1 and TRBJ1-6; perhaps TRBD1 as D (5 bases). This CDR3 region has 15 residues. From germline, CDR1 is SGHRS and CDR2 YFSETQ. Trimming shortened V by 5 bases and J by 0 bases, and 9 bases separated the two germline ends. The CDR3: CASSFDSSYNSPLHF. CDR3 coding DNA: TGCGCCAGCAGTTTCGACAGCTCCTATAATTCACCCCTCCACTTT.

The chain combines TRBV18 with TRBJ1-6, with 7 bases fitting TRBD1. Germline V gene data show CDR1 as KGHSH and CDR2 as LQKENI. The CDR3 is 16 amino acids. Germline trimming cut 3 bases from V and 7 bases from J; bases unmatched to any gene: 9. The CDR3 loop is CASSPTRQGGNSPLHF. CDR3 nucleotides: TGTGCCAGCTCACCCACTCGACAGGGTGGGAATTCACCCCTCCACTTT.

J is TRBJ2-1 and V is TRBV2; the D gene is possibly TRBD2 (5 bases). V was trimmed by 10 bases and J by 6 bases, leaving 16 bases between them. The V gene's germline CDR1 is SNHLY and CDR2 FYNNEI. The CDR3 totals 13 residues. The chain's CDR3 is CATKEGSGNEQFF. CDR3 in DNA: TGTGCCACGAAAGAGGGTTCAGGCAATGAGCAGTTCTTC.

CDR3 loop: CASSYTPQANTEAFF. CDR3 DNA sequence: TGTGCCAGCAGCTACACCCCACAGGCGAACACTGAAGCTTTCTTT. The rearrangement joins TRBV5-5 to TRBJ1-1; D perhaps matches TRBD1 (5 bases). V was trimmed by 3 bases and J by 1 base, leaving 13 bases between them. Germline V gene lookup returns CDR1 SGHKS and CDR2 YYEKEE (reference sequence). This CDR3 is built from 15 residues.

This sequence joins TRBV21-1 and TRBJ2-5; TRBD1, the table's D call, was not compared with the DNA. TRBV21-1 is deemed a pseudogene. The CDR3 has 16 residues. The CDR3 loop is CASSKGRRTGKETQYF. The CDR3 DNA is TGTGCCAGCAGCAAAGGGAGGAGGACAGGGAAGGAGACCCAGTACTTC.